This T cell receptor beta chain was retrieved from a study of T cell repertoires in cytomegalovirus infection. Findings of the study overall: The ex vivo response was dominated by HLA-C-restricted CMV-specific TCR beta clonotypes.

Between the trimmed V and J ends, which lost 7 bases and 7 bases, there was a span of 11 bases. Germline V gene data show CDR1 as MNHEY and CDR2 as SVGAGI. The CDR3 runs 13 residues. Each CDR3 protein is one row after TCRdb ran MiXCR on the reads. The sample records some 270,000 distinct CDR3 sequences, 15% to 20% being singletons. This clonotype showed up many times. Its antigen remains unknown. The source is a human donor in good health (CMV status not recorded). Some clones in this sample may be carry-over from other donors' samples. Material for sequencing was CD8+ T cells from PBMCs. The chain links TRBV6-5 to TRBJ1-6; no firm D call. CDR3 bases: TGTGCCAGCAATCGGGGAAGGAATTCACCCCTCCACTTT. This codes for CASNRGRNSPLHF.